What follows describes a single T cell receptor (beta chain). Its matching antigen is unknown. One end of the junction does not line up with germline, which may come from a read error. The data were taken from a study of beta chain features in type 1 diabetes. Study information: The study examined about 110,000,000 sorted cells across all samples.

This CDR3 is built from 15 residues. Germline loops: CDR1 SGHVS, CDR2 FNYEAQ. Study-wide results and limits: Junctions at VDJ sites from type 1 diabetes patients had fewer insertions and more deletions. Patients with Type 1 diabetes showed moderately but significantly shorter TCRB CDR3s in all four CD4+ subsets.

The study reverse transcribed the entire isolated RNA, so it sequenced expressed TCRB transcripts. Sequenced by immunoSEQ multiplex PCR; TCRdb stores in-frame clones only, minus some. The table includes 120,000 to 150,000 clones, about 51% detected once. Source material: Tregs from blood. The TCR was taken from a man aged 18 to 30 in good health. V usage is TRBV7-6 and J usage is TRBJ2-7; D possibly corresponds to TRBD1 (6 bases). The CDR3 DNA reads as TGTGCCAGCAGCTTGTCAGGGGTCTACTCCCACGAGCAGTACTTC. Translation: CASSLSGVYSHEQYF.